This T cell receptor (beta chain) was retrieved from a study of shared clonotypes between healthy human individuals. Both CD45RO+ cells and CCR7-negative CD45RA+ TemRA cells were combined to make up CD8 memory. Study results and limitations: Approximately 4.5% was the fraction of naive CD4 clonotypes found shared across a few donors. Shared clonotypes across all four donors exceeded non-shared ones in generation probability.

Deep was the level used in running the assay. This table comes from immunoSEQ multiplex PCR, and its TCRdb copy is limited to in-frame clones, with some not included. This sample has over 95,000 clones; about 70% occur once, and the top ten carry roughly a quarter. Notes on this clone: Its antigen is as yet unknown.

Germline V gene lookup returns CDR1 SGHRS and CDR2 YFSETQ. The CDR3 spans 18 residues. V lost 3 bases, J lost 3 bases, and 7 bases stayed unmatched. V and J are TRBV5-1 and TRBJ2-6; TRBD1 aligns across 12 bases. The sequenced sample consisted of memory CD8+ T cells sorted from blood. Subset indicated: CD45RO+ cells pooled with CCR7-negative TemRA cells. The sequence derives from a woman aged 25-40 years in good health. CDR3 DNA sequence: TGCGCCAGCAGCTCGCCGGGACAGGGGGCTGGTGGGGCCAACGTCCTGACTTTC. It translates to CASSSPGQGAGGANVLTF.